Presented here are 29 T cell receptor beta chains from one specimen sequenced in a study of blood T cell repertoires in COVID-19. Generated by immunoSEQ multiplex PCR, the TCRdb table keeps only in-frame clones and is missing some. The table records 250,000 to 400,000 clones, 88% of them present only once. The sequencing input was peripheral blood. These receptor sequences come from a woman younger than 45 with COVID-19, enrolled during active disease.

The chain employs TRBV3-1 (or the pseudogene TRBV3-2) and TRBJ1-2, with TRBD1 identical over 12 bases. Per germline, CDR1 LGHDT and CDR2 YNNKEL (reference sequence). The CDR3 runs 15 residues. The trim removed 4 bases at V and 4 bases at J, leaving 4 bases unmatched. CDR3 coding DNA: TGTGCCAGCAGCCCGGGACAGGGGGCTTTCTATGGCTACACCTTC. The encoded protein is CASSPGQGAFYGYTF.

The CDR3, as DNA: TGCGCCAGCAGCCCAGAGGGCCCCTTTGCGTCCTATAATTCACCCCTCCACTTT. This encodes CASSPEGPFASYNSPLHF. This sequence joins TRBV4-1 and TRBJ1-6; D uncertain. CDR1 MGHRA and CDR2 YSYEKL come from the germline V gene. Trimming left V 4 bases short and J 1 base short, with 17 bases between. The CDR3 runs 18 residues.

The V and J genes are TRBV27 and TRBJ2-5; the match to TRBD1 covers 8 bases. This CDR3 spans 15 amino acids. V gave up 6 bases and J gave up 2 bases; unmatched junction bases: 8. The germline V gene has CDR1 MNHEY and CDR2 SMNVEV (reference sequence). CDR3 nucleotides: TGTGCCAGCAGACCTGGACAGGGAAGACAAGAGACCCAGTACTTC. Its translation: CASRPGQGRQETQYF.

This rearrangement joins TRBV2 to TRBJ1-1, with D possibly TRBD1 on 5 matching bases. The CDR3 totals 14 residues. The germline V gene encodes CDR1 SNHLY and CDR2 FYNNEI. V was cut by 5 bases and J by 2 bases, with 12 bases left in between. CDR3 amino acids: CASSHDRPNTEAFF. As DNA, the CDR3 is TGTGCCAGCAGTCACGACAGACCAAACACTGAAGCTTTCTTT.

The rearrangement links TRBV4-1 to TRBJ2-5; possibly TRBD1 for D (5 bases). The CDR3 extends over 13 amino acids. Trimming removed 4 bases from V and 3 bases from J, with 9 bases in between. Germline V gene data show CDR1 as MGHRA and CDR2 as YSYEKL. The CDR3 is CASSLGAEETQYF. The CDR3, as DNA: TGCGCCAGCAGCCTAGGGGCAGAAGAGACCCAGTACTTC.

This rearrangement joins TRBV13 to TRBJ2-2, with 8 nucleotides matching TRBD1. Germline V gives CDR1 PRHDT, CDR2 FYEKMQ (reference sequence). V lost 5 bases to trimming and J lost 7 bases; unmatched junction nucleotides: 6. The CDR3 spans 14 residues. CDR3 in DNA: TGTGCCAGCAGCCGGACAGGGTATGACGGGGAGCTGTTTTTT. Translation: CASSRTGYDGELFF.

The gene calls are TRBV5-1 and TRBJ1-2; 8 positions agree with TRBD1. CDR1 is SGHRS, CDR2 YFSETQ, per germline. V was clipped by 4 bases and J by 7 bases; unmatched bases: 6. This CDR3 contains 13 residues. CDR3 protein: CASSPDRVGGYTF. The CDR3 DNA reads as TGCGCCAGCAGCCCGGACAGGGTCGGTGGCTACACCTTC.

The V gene is TRBV27, the J gene TRBJ1-1, with D tentatively TRBD1 (5 bases). Germline lookup yields CDR1 MNHEY and CDR2 SMNVEV (reference sequence). V was cut by 5 bases and J by 5 bases, with 27 bases left in between. The CDR3 has 18 residues. In nucleotides, the CDR3 is TGTGCCAGCAGTCGGGTGTCGGTCACTGGGGCAGAGAGGACTGAAGCTTTCTTT. Encoded protein: CASSRVSVTGAERTEAFF.

The rearrangement joins TRBV6-1 to TRBJ1-1; D possibly corresponds to TRBD1 (6 bases). The germline V and J ends were trimmed by 4 bases and 0 bases, with 18 bases remaining between them. The germline CDR1 and CDR2 sequences are MNHNS and SASEGT. This CDR3 comprises 17 residues. This chain's CDR3 is CASSGPNRVLLNTEAFF. The CDR3 region has the DNA TGTGCCAGCAGTGGTCCTAACAGGGTACTTCTGAACACTGAAGCTTTCTTT.

The CDR3 protein is CASSLLGDLVEQYV. CDR3 DNA: TGTGCCAGCAGCTTATTAGGGGACTTAGTAGAGCAGTACGTC. The rearrangement uses TRBV11-2 and TRBJ2-7; TRBD2 might be the D (6 bases). The CDR3 extends over 14 amino acids. Germline values: CDR1 SGHAT, CDR2 FQNNGV. V dropped 2 bases and J dropped 7 bases, with 15 bases sitting between them.

This chain joins TRBV11-3 and TRBJ1-4, with 10 bases matching TRBD1. This CDR3 comprises 14 residues. Germline CDR1 SGHNT, CDR2 YENEEA. V shed 5 bases, J shed 8 bases, and the junction held 5 bases outside the gene matches. CDR3 protein: CASSTGTGDEKLFF. DNA for the CDR3: TGTGCCAGCAGCACTGGGACAGGGGACGAAAAACTGTTTTTT.

Many counts were recorded for this clone. Written as DNA, the CDR3 is TGTGCCACCAGTGATCCTACCGCAGGGGATCATCAGCCCCAGCATTTT. This codes for CATSDPTAGDHQPQHF. The rearrangement links TRBV24-1 to TRBJ1-5, with a tentative D call TRBD1 (6 bases). CDR3 length equals 16 residues. V was trimmed by 3 bases and J by 5 bases, leaving 16 bases between them. The germline CDR1 and CDR2 sequences are KGHDR and SFDVKD.

The chain combines TRBV4-3 with TRBJ2-4, with D maybe TRBD1 (6 bases). Deletions cut 0 bases from V and 0 bases from J, with 12 bases between. Germline CDR1 and CDR2: LGHNA and YSLEER. CDR3 length: 17 amino acids. CDR3 sequence: CASSQEVAGAAKNIQYF. CDR3 DNA: TGCGCCAGCAGCCAAGAGGTGGCAGGGGCAGCCAAAAACATTCAGTACTTC.

The rearrangement joins TRBV5-4 to TRBJ1-1; 11 bases align to TRBD1. V lost 0 bases and J lost 5; bases outside the gene matches: 6. CDR1 SGHNT and CDR2 YYREEE come from the germline V gene (reference sequence). The CDR3 totals 16 residues. CDR3 loop: CASSLGTGGVSTEAFF. The CDR3 bases are TGTGCCAGCAGCTTGGGGACAGGGGGCGTTTCTACTGAAGCTTTCTTT.

The chain has TRBV7-2 and TRBJ2-1, with TRBD2 matching over 9 bases. Germline V lookup: CDR1 SGHTA, CDR2 FQGNSA. The CDR3 consists of 15 residues. Trimming removed 6 bases from V and 4 bases from J; junction bases left unmatched: 7. This chain's CDR3 is CASSQAGGDYNEQFF. The CDR3 nucleotides read TGTGCCAGCAGTCAGGCGGGGGGGGATTACAATGAGCAGTTCTTC. Full variable domain (missing parts from reference TRBV7-2 and TRBJ2-1): GAGVSQSPSNKVTEKGKDVELRCDPISGHTALYWYRQSLGQGLEFLIYFQGNSAPDKSGLPSDRFSAERTGGSVSTLTIQRTQQEDSAVYLCASSQAGGDYNEQFFGPGTRLTVL.

The genes are TRBV19 and TRBJ1-2, with TRBD1 matching over 7 bases. The CDR3 is made up of 15 amino acids. J lost 5 bases, V lost 4 bases, and 10 bases had no gene match. Germline V lookup: CDR1 LNHDA, CDR2 SQIVND (reference sequence). The CDR3 sequence is CASSKGRTGDYGYTF. The CDR3 coding sequence is TGTGCCAGTAGTAAAGGAAGGACAGGTGATTATGGCTACACCTTC.

The chain employs TRBV3-1 (or the pseudogene TRBV3-2) and TRBJ2-2, with a tentative D call TRBD1 (5 bases). The CDR3 has 11 amino acids. Germline lookup yields CDR1 LGHDT and CDR2 YNNKEL (reference sequence). The V end lost 6 bases, the J end lost 6 bases, and 5 bases lay between the germline ends. Here the CDR3 DNA reads TGTGCCAGCAGGGGGCCCGGGGAGCTGTTTTTT. Amino acids: CASRGPGELFF.

Of note for this clone: Since a much larger clone is just one base distant, this may be a read error. The identical CDR3 is also encoded by other nucleotide sequences in the sample. The chain combines TRBV6-2 or TRBV6-3 with TRBJ2-7; 7 bases match TRBD2. CDR3 size: 16 residues. Trimming removed 0 bases from V and 4 bases from J; junction bases left unmatched: 9. Germline V gives CDR1 MNHEY, CDR2 SVGEGT. CDR3 protein: CASSYSNPRGKYEQYF. DNA for the CDR3: TGTGCCAGCAGTTACTCAAACCCGCGGGGGAAATACGAGCAGTACTTC.

This clone was seen more than once but under ten times. V usage is TRBV9 and J usage is TRBJ1-4, with D possibly TRBD1 on 5 matching bases. The CDR3 has 16 residues. The germline V gene has CDR1 SGDLS and CDR2 YYNGEE. V was clipped by 2 bases and J by 0 bases, with 11 bases between them. This chain's CDR3 is CASSVMGGSTNEKLFF. The DNA of the CDR3 is TGTGCCAGCAGCGTTATGGGGGGATCAACTAATGAAAAACTGTTTTTT.

V and J are TRBV5-1 and TRBJ2-3; TRBD2 might be the D (7 bases). The germline V gene encodes CDR1 SGHRS and CDR2 YFSETQ. The ends were cut back, 0 bases at V and 0 bases at J, with 17 bases in the middle. The CDR3 sequence is 18 residues long. CDR3: CASSLGAGALRSTDTQYF. For the CDR3, the DNA is TGCGCCAGCAGCTTGGGGGCGGGGGCCCTCAGAAGCACAGATACGCAGTATTTT.

This rearrangement joins TRBV24-1 to TRBJ2-7, with 7 positions matching TRBD1. V dropped 4 bases and J dropped 5; count of bases not matched to a gene: 4. This CDR3 is built from 13 residues. Per the germline V gene, CDR1 is KGHDR and CDR2 is SFDVKD. In DNA, the CDR3 is TGTGCCACCAGTGACTCTGACAGGGACGAGCAGTACTTC. The encoded protein is CATSDSDRDEQYF.

J is TRBJ2-6 and V is TRBV5-6, with TRBD1 matching 8 bases. There are 18 residues in the CDR3. The V gene's germline CDR1 is SGHDT and CDR2 YYEEEE. With V trimmed by 0 bases and J by 0 bases, 5 bases remained unmatched. Written as DNA, the CDR3 is TGTGCCAGCAGCTTGGATCGGACAGGGATCTCTGGGGCCAACGTCCTGACTTTC. It is translated as CASSLDRTGISGANVLTF.

The chain carries TRBV9 and TRBJ1-1, with no clear D. V dropped 4 bases and J dropped 5 bases, with 15 bases sitting between them. In germline, CDR1 is SGDLS, CDR2 YYNGEE. CDR3 length: 14 residues. CDR3 in amino acids: CASSLTPGETEAFF. DNA of the CDR3: TGTGCCAGCAGCCTGACTCCCGGCGAGACTGAAGCTTTCTTT.

The genes are TRBV2 and TRBJ2-7; 8 bases are shared with TRBD1. CDR1 and CDR2 (germline): SNHLY, FYNNEI. The CDR3 is made up of 14 amino acids. The trim removed 6 bases at V and 5 bases at J, leaving 9 bases unmatched. The CDR3 loop is CASRTYRGSNEQYF. The CDR3 DNA reads TGTGCCAGCAGAACTTACAGGGGGTCCAACGAGCAGTACTTC. The full variable domain, completed using reference TRBV2 and TRBJ2-7, is EPEVTQTPSHQVTQMGQEVILRCVPISNHLYFYWYRQILGQKVEFLVSFYNNEISEKSEIFDDQFSVERPDGSNFTLKIRSTKLEDSAMYFCASRTYRGSNEQYFGPGTRLTVT.

The chain combines TRBV6-5 with TRBJ2-7; 7 bases line up with TRBD1. The J segment lost 1 base and the V segment lost 5 bases, leaving 8 bases of the junction unmatched. The CDR3 spans 15 residues. Germline V lookup: CDR1 MNHEY, CDR2 SVGAGI. As DNA, the CDR3 is TGTGCCAGCAGTCCCTCCGGGACAGAATCCTACGAGCAGTACTTC. Translating it yields CASSPSGTESYEQYF.

V usage is TRBV3-1 (or the pseudogene TRBV3-2) and J usage is TRBJ1-1, with D possibly matching TRBD1 (5 bases). CDR1 and CDR2 from the germline V gene are LGHDT and YNNKEL (reference sequence). Trimming took 1 base from V and 4 from J, leaving 10 bases between them. The CDR3 covers 14 residues. The CDR3 DNA reads as TGTGCCAGCAGCCAAGTCCCAGGGTCCACTGAAGCTTTCTTT. This encodes CASSQVPGSTEAFF.

The sample holds a few counts of this clone. This rearrangement joins TRBV3-1 (or the pseudogene TRBV3-2) to TRBJ2-5; D perhaps matches TRBD1 (6 bases). Trimming removed 4 bases at V and 5 bases at J, with 17 bases between. CDR3 length: 15 amino acids. Germline values: CDR1 LGHDT, CDR2 YNNKEL (reference sequence). CDR3 region: CASSRTGTQGETQYF. DNA for the CDR3: TGTGCCAGCAGCCGAACCGGGACCCAGGGGGAGACCCAGTACTTC.

The chain joins TRBV3-1 (or the pseudogene TRBV3-2) to TRBJ1-1; 10 positions match TRBD1. Germline CDR1 is LGHDT and CDR2 is YNNKEL (reference sequence). The CDR3 has 15 amino acids. Trimming cost V 4 bases and J 0 bases; bases outside gene matches: 2. CDR3 in DNA: TGTGCCAGCAGCCCCGGACAGGGGGTGAACACTGAAGCTTTCTTT. Protein: CASSPGQGVNTEAFF.

CDR3 sequence reads: CASSFKTGTEQYF. The CDR3 DNA reads as TGCGCCAGCAGCTTCAAGACGGGTACAGAGCAGTACTTC. The V call is TRBV5-1, the J call TRBJ2-7; the D is unclear. This CDR3 contains 13 residues. Germline assignment: CDR1 SGHRS and CDR2 YFSETQ. Between the trimmed V and J ends, which lost 2 bases and 7 bases, there was a span of 13 bases. Together with reference TRBV5-1 and TRBJ2-7, the CDR3 gives the full variable domain: KAGVTQTPRYLIKTRGQQVTLSCSPISGHRSVSWYQQTPGQGLQFLFEYFSETQRNKGNFPGRFSGRQFSNSRSEMNVSTLELGDSALYLCASSFKTGTEQYFGPGTRLTVT.